The T cell receptor (beta chain) described here comes from a study of T-cell memory formation after mild COVID-19. TCRdb reprocessed the 5' RACE reads with MiXCR, giving one entry per CDR3 protein. There are 400,000 to 500,000 distinct CDR3 sequences in the sample; less than 25% occur only once, and around 8.8% lies in the top ten. Sequencing was performed on PBMCs or a T cell subset sorted from them (not recorded which). The TCR comes from an adult woman who had mild COVID-19 (a few samples of this study predate the infection). Cell type and time point are not known.

The CDR3 is CASRRVGTSGVNEQFF. The CDR3 DNA follows: TGTGCCAGCAGGAGAGTCGGGACTAGCGGAGTCAATGAGCAGTTCTTC. The chain uses TRBV7-3 and TRBJ2-1; the match to TRBD2 covers 11 bases. This CDR3 region has 16 residues. The germline V gene encodes CDR1 SGHTA and CDR2 FQGTGA. The junction had 10 bases not matched to a gene; V was cut back by 6 bases and J by 6 bases.